These 5 T cell receptor beta chains originate from one sample sequenced in a study of blood T cell repertoires in COVID-19. The assay was immunoSEQ multiplex PCR, and TCRdb's table has in-frame clones only and misses some. The profile covers roughly 80,000 clones, with approximately 85% appearing a single time and roughly 27% taken by the ten largest. Material: peripheral blood. The receptors stem from a human donor in a cohort sampled during active COVID-19.

The J gene is TRBJ2-1, the V gene TRBV5-4; a possible D gene is TRBD2 (6 bases). The CDR3 has 17 residues. The germline V gene has CDR1 SGHNT and CDR2 YYREEE (reference sequence). Trimming left V 5 bases short and J 4 bases short, with 22 bases between. The CDR3 sequence: CASRRGGESEMYNEQFF. CDR3 in DNA: TGTGCCAGCAGACGGGGAGGTGAATCGGAGATGTACAATGAGCAGTTCTTC.

The chain uses TRBV9 and TRBJ1-4; the D is unclear. V was clipped by 1 base and J by 5 bases, with 9 bases between them. The CDR3 totals 14 residues. Germline values: CDR1 SGDLS, CDR2 YYNGEE. CDR3 sequence reads: CASSVWASNEKLFF. The CDR3 region has the DNA TGTGCCAGCAGCGTATGGGCCTCGAATGAAAAACTGTTTTTT. The full variable domain, rest sourced from reference TRBV9 and TRBJ1-4, is DSGVTQTPKHLITATGQRVTLRCSPRSGDLSVYWYQQSLDQGLQFLIQYYNGEERAKGNILERFSAQQFPDLHSELNLSSLELGDSALYFCASSVWASNEKLFFGSGTQLSVL.

This chain links TRBV5-5 with TRBJ1-4; D remains ambiguous. Germline-derived CDR1 and CDR2 are SGHKS and YYEKEE (reference sequence). This CDR3 comprises 16 residues. V was shortened by 2 bases and J by 8 bases, with 19 bases between the two germline ends. The CDR3 bases are TGTGCCAGCAGCTTAACTTCGTATGTCGCCGGGGAAAAACTGTTTTTT. Its translation is CASSLTSYVAGEKLFF.

The V call is TRBV7-8, the J call TRBJ2-1, with TRBD1 matching 8 bases. The V gene's germline CDR1 is SGHVS and CDR2 FQNEAQ. The CDR3 is 15 amino acids. Trimming removed 1 base from V and 6 bases from J; junction bases left unmatched: 5. This CDR3 reads CASSLGQGLPNEQFF. The CDR3 nucleotides read TGTGCCAGCAGCTTAGGACAGGGGCTCCCCAATGAGCAGTTCTTC.

This clone was seen once. The chain recombines TRBV7-8 with TRBJ2-5; D is possibly TRBD2 (6 bases). The CDR3 has 17 residues. The germline gives CDR1 SGHVS, CDR2 FQNEAQ. V was trimmed by 1 base and J by 2 bases, leaving 17 bases between them. The CDR3 protein is CASSLVSPGAAQETQYF. Written as DNA, the CDR3 is TGTGCCAGCAGCTTAGTTAGTCCGGGAGCGGCACAAGAGACCCAGTACTTC.